This is a list of T cell receptor beta chains from one sample in a study of response to subunit inactivated influenza vaccine. One entry per CDR3 protein, called by TCRdb with MiXCR from the RT-PCR reads. The table lists around 650,000 distinct CDR3 sequences, 15% to 18% of them singletons. The sequencing here drew on PBMCs from blood, taken less than 13 days after vaccination. The source of these receptors is a man aged 50-60 years who received an inactivated influenza vaccine. The CDR3 runs from the conserved cysteine through the conserved F or W. D genes are given only for firm matches. Size is stated for part of the rows, as once, few or many counts, or as a class when the clone is expanded.

clone_size,v_call,d_call,j_call,cdr3_nt,cdr3_aa
.,TRBV20-1,.,TRBJ2-4,TGCAGTGCTAGCTCCGGACGAAACATTCAGTACTTC,CSASSGRNIQYF
.,TRBV24-1,.,TRBJ2-3,TGTGCCACCAGTGATCCACAGGGAACAGATACGCAGTATTTT,CATSDPQGTDTQYF
few,TRBV7-9,TRBD2,TRBJ2-1,TGTGCCAGCAGCCTTACTAGCGGGAGAGGATATGAGCAGTTCTTC,CASSLTSGRGYEQFF
few,TRBV5-1,.,TRBJ2-3,TGCGCCAGCAGCAGGACCGGGGGAGATACGCAGTATTTT,CASSRTGGDTQYF
few,TRBV7-2,TRBD1,TRBJ2-4,TGTGCCAGCAGCACCGGACAGGGCAACATTCAGTACTTC,CASSTGQGNIQYF
few,TRBV7-9,TRBD1,TRBJ2-3,TGTGCCAGCAGCTTAACAGGGGCAGATACGCAGTATTTT,CASSLTGADTQYF
few,TRBV6-4,.,TRBJ2-3,TGTGCCAGCAGTGACCTCCATACGCAGTATTTT,CASSDLHTQYF
.,TRBV28,TRBD2,TRBJ2-2,TGTGCCAGCAGTTTTCAAGGCGGGAGTAACGGGGAGCTGTTTTTT,CASSFQGGSNGELFF
.,TRBV7-2,TRBD2,TRBJ2-7,TGTGCCAGCAGCTCCTCTAGCGGGGACTCCTACGAGCAGTACTTC,CASSSSSGDSYEQYF
.,TRBV30,.,TRBJ2-3,TGTGCCTGGGCTAGATTAAGGACCAGCACAGATACGCAGTATTTT,CAWARLRTSTDTQYF
.,TRBV6-2/TRBV6-3,.,TRBJ2-7,TGTGCCAGCAGTGGGGGCTTAATTGAGCAGTACTTC,CASSGGLIEQYF
.,TRBV20-1,.,TRBJ2-7,TGCAGTGCTACGACCCGCACACATAGATACGAGCAGTACTTC,CSATTRTHRYEQYF
.,TRBV27,TRBD2,TRBJ2-1,TGTGCCAGCAGTTTATGGCCCTATCAGCGGGAGAGGTCCTACAATGAGCAGTTCTTC,CASSLWPYQRERSYNEQFF
many,TRBV11-2,.,TRBJ2-3,TGTGCCAGCAGCAGGACGACAGATACGCAGTATTTT,CASSRTTDTQYF
.,TRBV14,.,TRBJ2-7,TGTGCCAGCAGCCAAGATCGGACGAACGAGCAGTACTTC,CASSQDRTNEQYF
few,TRBV15,.,TRBJ2-7,TGTGCCACCAGCAGAGATATTGGCGAATTTTCCAGCTCCTACGAGCAGTACTTC,CATSRDIGEFSSSYEQYF
few,TRBV19,.,TRBJ1-1,TGTGCCAGTAGTATACGGCTGGGCACTGAAGCTTTCTTT,CASSIRLGTEAFF
few,TRBV6-5,.,TRBJ1-1,TGTGCCAGCAGTTACGTCTACAGGGCAAAAGAAGCTTTCTTT,CASSYVYRAKEAFF
few,TRBV5-1,.,TRBJ2-7,TGCGCCAGCAGCTTGGACAGGAGCAAGCAGTACTTC,CASSLDRSKQYF
.,TRBV5-5,TRBD1,TRBJ2-7,TGTGCCAGCAGCCTACGGGGGGACAGGGAGGTTTACGAGCAGTACTTC,CASSLRGDREVYEQYF
few,TRBV14,.,TRBJ2-3,TGTGCCAGCAGCCAAGTCACAGGCACAGATACGCAGTATTTT,CASSQVTGTDTQYF
many,TRBV6-6,.,TRBJ2-3,TGTGCCAGCAGACAGCTCGACAGAAGCACAGATACGCAGTATTTT,CASRQLDRSTDTQYF
few,TRBV28,TRBD2,TRBJ2-1,TGTGCCAGCAGTTTGACTAGCAAGGGGCTTGAGCAGTTCTTC,CASSLTSKGLEQFF
few,TRBV9,.,TRBJ2-2,TGTGCCAGCAGCGTAGGCCTAGACCTCACCGGGGAGCTGTTTTTT,CASSVGLDLTGELFF
once,TRBV10-3,TRBD1,TRBJ2-2,TGTGCCATCAGTGAGGGACAGGGGCGTTCCGGGGAGCTGTTTTTT,CAISEGQGRSGELFF
.,TRBV7-9,TRBD1,TRBJ1-1,TGTGCCAGCAGCTTAGCGGTGACAGGGTCCACTGAAGCTTTCTTT,CASSLAVTGSTEAFF
.,TRBV7-2,.,TRBJ1-2,TGTGCCAGCAGCTCGAGACGGCTCTATGGCTACACCTTC,CASSSRRLYGYTF
.,TRBV7-6,TRBD1,TRBJ2-1,TGTGCCAGCAGCTTAGTCACCCTGACAGGGGTGGGTGAGCAGTTCTTC,CASSLVTLTGVGEQFF
few,TRBV30,.,TRBJ2-1,TGTGCCTGGAGTGTAAGTCTATCCTACAATGAGCAGTTCTTC,CAWSVSLSYNEQFF
.,TRBV7-2,.,TRBJ2-5,TGTGCCAGCAGCTTAGCCGGGGTCGGGGAAGAGACCCAGTACTTC,CASSLAGVGEETQYF
.,TRBV27,.,TRBJ2-4,TGTGCCAGCAGTTACCGCAAGGAAGGGGCCAAAAACATTCAGTACTTC,CASSYRKEGAKNIQYF
.,TRBV2,TRBD2,TRBJ2-7,TGTGCCAGCAGGACCGGGACTAGCGGGATCTACGAGCAGTACTTC,CASRTGTSGIYEQYF
few,TRBV6-5,.,TRBJ1-2,TGTGCCAGCAGTTCTGGGTCAGGAGAGGGCTACACCTTC,CASSSGSGEGYTF